The 14 T cell receptor beta chains below come from one sample, sequenced in a study of shared clonotypes between healthy human individuals. Generated by immunoSEQ multiplex PCR, the TCRdb table keeps only in-frame clones and is missing some. The data contain around 600,000 clones, approximately 97% of them singletons. The source material was naive CD4+ T cells sorted from blood. Subset defined: CD45RA+ positively selected. Every receptor here comes from a woman aged 25 to 45 in good health.

The chain combines TRBV2 with TRBJ2-5, with no clear D. Germline lookup yields CDR1 SNHLY and CDR2 FYNNEI. The CDR3 extends over 13 amino acids. The germline V and J ends were trimmed by 8 bases and 7 bases, with 17 bases remaining between them. The CDR3 region has the DNA TGTGCCAGCGGCTTTTTACCTTCTGGGACCCAGTACTTC. Encoded protein: CASGFLPSGTQYF.

The chain is built from TRBV28 and TRBJ2-2; D gene uncertain. The germline CDR1 and CDR2 sequences are MDHEN and SYDVKM. Between the trimmed V and J ends, which lost 6 bases and 0 bases, there was a span of 5 bases. The CDR3 runs 13 residues. DNA for the CDR3: TGTGCCAGCAGGCAGCCGAACACCGGGGAGCTGTTTTTT. Its protein is CASRQPNTGELFF.

This clone came up a few times. The chain recombines TRBV18 with TRBJ2-7; unclear D gene. Germline-derived CDR1 and CDR2 are KGHSH and LQKENI. V was clipped by 6 bases and J by 7 bases, with 16 bases between them. The CDR3 runs 13 residues. The DNA for the CDR3 is TGTGCCAGCTCCCGTGACTCCTTTGGGGAGCAGTACTTC. This codes for CASSRDSFGEQYF.

The rearrangement uses TRBV5-1 and TRBJ2-5, with 9 bases that match TRBD2. This CDR3 spans 14 amino acids. Germline CDR1 and CDR2: SGHRS and YFSETQ. The V segment lost 5 bases and the J segment 2 bases; nucleotides outside the gene matches: 4. The DNA for the CDR3 is TGCGCCAGCAGGGCTAGCGGGACTCAAGAGACCCAGTACTTC. Encoded protein: CASRASGTQETQYF.

V is TRBV11-3 and J is TRBJ2-3; the D is unclear. CDR1 is SGHNT, CDR2 YENEEA, per germline. Trimming took off 4 bases at V and 4 bases at J, with 6 bases between the two ends. The CDR3 has 12 residues. The CDR3 DNA sequence: TGTGCCAGCAGCTCAGTATCAGATACGCAGTATTTT. This encodes CASSSVSDTQYF.

This chain links TRBV5-1 with TRBJ1-1; TRBD1 might be the D (6 bases). Trimming cost V 6 bases and J 1 base, with 16 bases left between them. The CDR3 sequence is 15 residues long. Germline V gives CDR1 SGHRS, CDR2 YFSETQ. The CDR3 loop is CASTQTGQRNTEAFF. CDR3 nucleotides: TGCGCCAGCACACAAACCGGACAGAGGAACACTGAAGCTTTCTTT. The full variable domain, rest sourced from reference TRBV5-1 and TRBJ1-1, is KAGVTQTPRYLIKTRGQQVTLSCSPISGHRSVSWYQQTPGQGLQFLFEYFSETQRNKGNFPGRFSGRQFSNSRSEMNVSTLELGDSALYLCASTQTGQRNTEAFFGQGTRLTVV.

CDR3 nucleotides: TGTGCCATCAGTGAAGGGCCACTCTATAATTCACCCCTCCACTTT. It is translated as CAISEGPLYNSPLHF. This chain connects TRBV10-3 to TRBJ1-6; D is unclear. The ends were cut back, 3 bases at V and 3 bases at J, with 9 bases in the middle. CDR1 ENHRY and CDR2 SYGVKD come from the germline V gene. This CDR3 region has 15 residues.

The V and J genes are TRBV14 and TRBJ1-1; perhaps TRBD1 as D (5 bases). V lost 2 bases, J lost 4 bases, and 11 bases lay in between. This CDR3 is 14 amino acids long. Germline-derived CDR1 and CDR2 are SGHDN and FVKESK. CDR3 DNA: TGTGCCAGCAGCCAATGGGGGGGAGGCACTGAAGCTTTCTTT. Amino acids: CASSQWGGGTEAFF.

This chain links TRBV5-8 with TRBJ2-5; tentatively, D is TRBD2 (6 bases). The CDR3 length is 16 residues. V lost 2 bases and J lost 7, with 21 bases in between. Germline-derived CDR1 and CDR2 are SGHTS and YDEGEE. As DNA, the CDR3 is TGTGCCAGCAGCTTTTCAAGGACGGGTAGCGGTGGGACCCAGTACTTC. Its translation is CASSFSRTGSGGTQYF.

The J gene is TRBJ2-3, the V gene TRBV11-2, with D hard to call. CDR3 length equals 15 residues. V lost 1 base and J lost 7, with 15 bases in between. Germline CDR1 reads SGHAT; CDR2 reads FQNNGV. The CDR3 loop is CASSLGFVGTNTQYF. CDR3 nucleotides: TGTGCCAGCAGCTTAGGTTTCGTAGGTACGAATACGCAGTATTTT.

The chain couples TRBV6-4 to TRBJ2-1; tentatively, D is TRBD1 or TRBD2 (5 bases each). The V gene's germline CDR1 is MRHNA and CDR2 SNTAGT. The CDR3 sequence is 17 residues long. V lost 0 bases and J 8 bases, leaving 20 bases between the germline ends. CDR3 amino acids: CASSDSRGSALRDEQFF. The CDR3 nucleotides are TGTGCCAGCAGTGACTCGAGGGGTAGCGCCCTGAGGGATGAGCAGTTCTTC.

The gene calls are TRBV19 and TRBJ1-5; no definite D call. The CDR3 runs 15 residues. Per the germline V gene, CDR1 is LNHDA and CDR2 is SQIVND (reference sequence). V gave up 6 bases and J gave up 5 bases, with 17 bases separating them. CDR3 in amino acids: CASRKTVVGDQPQHF. Here the CDR3 DNA reads TGTGCCAGTAGAAAGACTGTCGTTGGTGATCAGCCCCAGCATTTT.

The CDR3, as DNA: TGTGCCAGCAGCTCCCCCTCTAGGGGTTCAGATACGCAGTATTTT. It encodes CASSSPSRGSDTQYF. This rearrangement joins TRBV5-4 to TRBJ2-3, with D possibly being TRBD1 (5 bases). Germline loops: CDR1 SGHNT, CDR2 YYREEE (reference sequence). The CDR3 loop spans 15 amino acids. Trimming shortened V by 3 bases and J by 4 bases, and 15 bases separated the two germline ends.

The chain has TRBV12-1 and TRBJ1-2. TRBV12-1 is a pseudogene. The CDR3 is made up of 13 amino acids. CDR3 amino acids: CASSFDRFYGYTF. Here the CDR3 DNA reads TGTGCCAGCAGCTTTGACCGGTTCTATGGCTACACCTTC.